The 28 T cell receptor beta chains in this list originate from one sample, sequenced in a study of cytomegalovirus exposure and HLA in healthy donors. Libraries were prepared by immunoSEQ multiplex PCR; TCRdb keeps only in-frame clonotypes and omits some of them. The sample has 60,000 to 75,000 clones; over 90% are singletons. Sequencing used PBMCs. The receptors originated from a woman aged 18-35 years in good health and CMV-seropositive.

V gene TRBV5-6 combines with J gene TRBJ2-1; 8 bases agree with TRBD2. The CDR3 extends over 16 amino acids. The germline CDR1 and CDR2 sequences are SGHDT and YYEEEE. With 0 bases clipped from V and 2 bases from J, the junction kept 4 bases outside the gene matches. DNA of the CDR3: TGTGCCAGCAGCTTGGGTAATAGCGGGGCCTACAATGAGCAGTTCTTC. As protein: CASSLGNSGAYNEQFF.

The rearrangement links TRBV5-6 to TRBJ2-5, with a possible D match to TRBD2 (6 bases). The CDR3 consists of 16 residues. V was trimmed by 0 bases and J by 1 base, leaving 13 bases between them. Germline V CDR1 and CDR2: SGHDT, YYEEEE. In nucleotides, the CDR3 is TGTGCCAGCAGCTTGGGACCCTCGGGGGTCCAAGAGACCCAGTACTTC. Amino acid sequence: CASSLGPSGVQETQYF. Full variable domain (remainder filled in from reference TRBV5-6 and TRBJ2-5): DAGVTQSPTHLIKTRGQQVTLRCSPKSGHDTVSWYQQALGQGPQFIFQYYEEEERQRGNFPDRFSGHQFPNYSSELNVNALLLGDSALYLCASSLGPSGVQETQYFGPGTRLLVL.

CDR3 loop: CASSLPGAGQPQHF. The CDR3 coding sequence is TGTGCCAGCAGCTTACCGGGAGCGGGTCAGCCCCAGCATTTT. The rearrangement uses TRBV7-9 and TRBJ1-5; D is undetermined. The germline CDR1 and CDR2 sequences are SEHNR and FQNEAQ (reference sequence). Trimming shortened V by 2 bases and J by 6 bases, and 11 bases separated the two germline ends. This CDR3 is built from 14 residues.

CDR3 residues: CASSGRDSGLFF. The CDR3 region has the DNA TGTGCCAGCAGTGGCCGGGACAGTGGGCTGTTTTTT. The chain employs TRBV6-1 and TRBJ2-2, with TRBD1 matching over 7 bases. V shed 4 bases and J 13 bases; nucleotides not matched to a gene: 6. The germline V gene encodes CDR1 MNHNS and CDR2 SASEGT. The CDR3 covers 12 residues.

The genes are TRBV19 and TRBJ1-1; D call uncertain. CDR3 length equals 15 residues. V was cut by 1 base and J by 0 bases, with 9 bases left in between. CDR1 and CDR2 from the germline V gene are LNHDA and SQIVND (reference sequence). CDR3 nucleotide sequence: TGTGCCAGTAGTATAGTTGAGAGAATGAACACTGAAGCTTTCTTT. Translated, it gives CASSIVERMNTEAFF.

The chain combines TRBV7-2 with TRBJ2-3; a weak D match, TRBD1 (6 bases). Germline V CDR1 and CDR2: SGHTA, FQGNSA. This CDR3 is built from 16 residues. The V end was cut by 4 bases, the J end by 0 bases, with 14 bases between. The CDR3 reads CASSSRQVTSTDTQYF. CDR3 coding DNA: TGTGCCAGCAGCTCCAGACAGGTGACTAGCACAGATACGCAGTATTTT.

The sample holds one count of this clone. This sequence joins TRBV5-8 and TRBJ1-2; D might be TRBD1 (6 bases). Trimming removed 0 bases from V and 1 base from J, with 7 bases in between. The germline V gene has CDR1 SGHTS and CDR2 YDEGEE. The CDR3 has 14 residues. CDR3: CASSLDRVNYGYTF. CDR3 in DNA: TGTGCCAGCAGCTTGGACAGGGTTAACTATGGCTACACCTTC.

This clone was seen only once. The genes are TRBV7-2 and TRBJ2-7; 7 nucleotides line up with TRBD1. The V segment lost 1 base and the J segment 2 bases; nucleotides outside the gene matches: 5. The CDR3 is made up of 15 amino acids. CDR1 is SGHTA, CDR2 FQGNSA, per germline. The CDR3 DNA reads as TGTGCCAGCAGCTTAGTAACAGGGGCGACCTACGAGCAGTACTTC. Translating gives CASSLVTGATYEQYF.

The J gene is TRBJ1-2, the V gene TRBV2; no clear D gene. Germline V gives CDR1 SNHLY, CDR2 FYNNEI. V shed 1 base and J shed 7 bases, with 16 bases lying between them. This CDR3 comprises 15 residues. The CDR3 reads CASSEVRRVVPGYTF. The CDR3 DNA reads TGTGCCAGCAGTGAAGTCCGCCGAGTGGTTCCTGGCTACACCTTC. Full variable domain (remainder filled in from reference TRBV2 and TRBJ1-2): EPEVTQTPSHQVTQMGQEVILRCVPISNHLYFYWYRQILGQKVEFLVSFYNNEISEKSEIFDDQFSVERPDGSNFTLKIRSTKLEDSAMYFCASSEVRRVVPGYTFGSGTRLTVV.

The chain employs TRBV19 and TRBJ1-2; TRBD1 matches 8 bases. With V trimmed by 5 bases and J by 4 bases, 6 bases remained unmatched. CDR3 length: 14 amino acids. CDR1 and CDR2 (germline): LNHDA, SQIVND (reference sequence). The CDR3 loop is CASSDDRGGYGYTF. The CDR3 bases are TGTGCCAGTAGTGATGACAGGGGCGGCTATGGCTACACCTTC.

The genes are TRBV30 and TRBJ1-4; 9 nucleotides match TRBD1. CDR1 is GTSNPN, CDR2 SVGIG, per germline (reference sequence). V shed 0 bases and J 8 bases; nucleotides not matched to a gene: 4. This CDR3 spans 14 amino acids. CDR3 amino acids: CAWSVRQGGEKLFF. DNA of the CDR3: TGTGCCTGGAGTGTTCGACAGGGGGGAGAAAAACTGTTTTTT. Full variable domain (missing parts from reference TRBV30 and TRBJ1-4): SQTIHQWPATLVQPVGSPLSLECTVEGTSNPNLYWYRQAAGRGLQLLFYSVGIGQISSEVPQNLSASRPQDRQFILSSKKLLLSDSGFYLCAWSVRQGGEKLFFGSGTQLSVL.

This clone was seen once. The rearrangement uses TRBV27 and TRBJ2-3, with D perhaps matching TRBD1 (6 bases). The CDR3 runs 14 residues. The germline V gene has CDR1 MNHEY and CDR2 SMNVEV (reference sequence). Trimming stripped 6 bases from V and 0 bases from J, with 10 bases between. The DNA for the CDR3 is TGTGCCAGCAGAACAGGGAGAAGCACAGATACGCAGTATTTT. It specifies CASRTGRSTDTQYF.

This rearrangement joins TRBV6-5 to TRBJ1-6; TRBD1 matches at 8 bases. Germline V gene data show CDR1 as MNHEY and CDR2 as SVGAGI. J lost 11 bases, V lost 6 bases, and 6 bases had no gene match. The CDR3 totals 13 residues. The CDR3 nucleotides read TGTGCCAGCAGCCCGACAGGGGTCACACCCCTCCACTTT. Its protein is CASSPTGVTPLHF.

The rearrangement joins TRBV28 to TRBJ1-1, with no clear D. V was clipped by 5 bases and J by 3 bases, with 16 bases between them. The germline V gene encodes CDR1 MDHEN and CDR2 SYDVKM. The CDR3 length is 15 residues. The CDR3 here is CASSRWVGEDTEAFF. The DNA of the CDR3 is TGTGCCAGCAGTCGCTGGGTCGGAGAGGACACTGAAGCTTTCTTT.

This chain links TRBV28 with TRBJ2-3, with no clear D. V lost 6 bases and J lost 4, with 20 bases in between. The germline CDR1 and CDR2 sequences are MDHEN and SYDVKM. The CDR3 contains 16 residues. CDR3 protein: CASSRMGSSPADTQYF. CDR3 DNA sequence: TGTGCCAGCAGCCGCATGGGCAGTTCACCTGCAGATACGCAGTATTTT.

This clone was counted once. The rearrangement links TRBV19 to TRBJ2-1; 8 nucleotides agree with TRBD1. The CDR3 spans 18 residues. Trimming cost V 5 bases and J 0 bases; bases outside gene matches: 12. Germline V gene sequence: CDR1 LNHDA, CDR2 SQIVND (reference sequence). CDR3 nucleotides: TGTGCCAGTAGTCGATTGCGAGGGGACAGGAGCTCCTACAATGAGCAGTTCTTC. As protein: CASSRLRGDRSSYNEQFF.

The genes are TRBV28 and TRBJ2-7, with D uncertain. Between the trimmed V and J ends, which lost 6 bases and 3 bases, there was a span of 12 bases. Germline-derived CDR1 and CDR2 are MDHEN and SYDVKM. The CDR3 contains 13 residues. The CDR3 region is CASSIGANYEQYF. The CDR3 DNA is TGTGCCAGCAGCATAGGAGCCAACTACGAGCAGTACTTC.

The rearrangement joins TRBV28 to TRBJ1-6; D not certain. The V and J ends lost 3 bases and 4 bases respectively, with 4 bases between them. This CDR3 is built from 13 residues. Germline V gives CDR1 MDHEN, CDR2 SYDVKM. In DNA form, the CDR3 reads TGTGCCAGCAGTTTTCCGTATAATTCACCCCTCCACTTT. Translating gives CASSFPYNSPLHF.

V usage is TRBV19 and J usage is TRBJ1-2; D is possibly TRBD1 (5 bases). V dropped 10 bases and J dropped 4 bases, with 16 bases sitting between them. The V gene's germline CDR1 is LNHDA and CDR2 SQIVND (reference sequence). The CDR3 consists of 13 residues. The CDR3 is CATRDQGGYGYTF. The CDR3 bases are TGTGCCACCCGAGACCAGGGAGGCTATGGCTACACCTTC.

This clone was counted once. The chain links TRBV5-4 to TRBJ1-1; TRBD1 matches 9 bases. The germline gives CDR1 SGHNT, CDR2 YYREEE (reference sequence). With 4 bases clipped from V and 3 bases from J, the junction kept 13 bases outside the gene matches. The CDR3 loop spans 17 amino acids. Written as DNA, the CDR3 is TGTGCCAGCAGCCGTCCGGGACAGGGCGGGGAACACACTGAAGCTTTCTTT. The encoded protein is CASSRPGQGGEHTEAFF.

The chain is built from TRBV5-4 and TRBJ1-2; the match to TRBD1 covers 9 bases. V trimming: 1 base; J trimming: 5 bases; junction bases outside the gene matches: 12. The CDR3 loop spans 17 amino acids. The V gene's germline CDR1 is SGHNT and CDR2 YYREEE (reference sequence). Here the CDR3 reads CASSLFPRDRALYGYTF. The CDR3 coding sequence is TGTGCCAGCAGCTTGTTTCCCCGGGACAGGGCCTTATATGGCTACACCTTC.

The chain has TRBV5-4 and TRBJ2-7, with 14 positions matching TRBD2. J lost 0 bases, V lost 4 bases, and 9 bases had no gene match. The germline gives CDR1 SGHNT, CDR2 YYREEE (reference sequence). The CDR3 totals 18 residues. CDR3 region: CASSGPGLAGASSYEQYF. The CDR3 DNA is TGTGCCAGCAGCGGACCGGGACTAGCGGGGGCAAGCTCCTACGAGCAGTACTTC.

This clone was counted once. The genes are TRBV7-2 and TRBJ2-1; 12 bases match TRBD2. This CDR3 is built from 17 residues. J gave up 7 bases and V 1 base, and 8 bases lay outside the gene matches. CDR1 and CDR2 from the germline V gene are SGHTA and FQGNSA. CDR3 in DNA: TGTGCCAGCAGCTTAGGCTCCACTAGCGGGGGGCAGAATGAGCAGTTCTTC. It codes for CASSLGSTSGGQNEQFF. The whole variable domain, remainder taken from reference TRBV7-2 and TRBJ2-1, is GAGVSQSPSNKVTEKGKDVELRCDPISGHTALYWYRQSLGQGLEFLIYFQGNSAPDKSGLPSDRFSAERTGGSVSTLTIQRTQQEDSAVYLCASSLGSTSGGQNEQFFGPGTRLTVL.

This clone has only one observation. This chain connects TRBV7-2 to TRBJ1-3; D is perhaps TRBD1 (5 bases). V was trimmed by 1 base and J by 0 bases, leaving 13 bases between them. Germline CDR1 SGHTA, CDR2 FQGNSA. The CDR3 has 17 amino acids. The CDR3 DNA reads TGTGCCAGCAGCTTAGGTGCCAGGGAGGACTCTGGAAACACCATATATTTT. Its protein product is CASSLGAREDSGNTIYF.

V is TRBV29-1 and J is TRBJ1-2, with TRBD1 as a possible D gene (5 bases). The CDR3 extends over 15 amino acids. Trimming took off 6 bases at V and 3 bases at J, with 20 bases between the two ends. In germline, CDR1 is SQVTM, CDR2 ANQGSEA. The CDR3 is CSVEPWQGNDYGYTF. Here the CDR3 DNA reads TGCAGCGTCGAACCCTGGCAGGGAAATGACTATGGCTACACCTTC.

This clone was recorded once. The rearrangement links TRBV6-1 to TRBJ2-7; possible D gene TRBD1, 6 bases. The germline V gene encodes CDR1 MNHNS and CDR2 SASEGT. V was cut by 7 bases and J by 3 bases, with 16 bases left in between. The CDR3 is made up of 14 amino acids. The CDR3 region has the DNA TGTGCCAGCACCGCACAGGGATCCAGCTACGAGCAGTACTTC. This translates into CASTAQGSSYEQYF.

The chain is built from TRBV6-5 and TRBJ2-7, with TRBD2 identical over 7 bases. The germline V gene has CDR1 MNHEY and CDR2 SVGAGI. With 7 bases clipped from V and 3 bases from J, the junction kept 12 bases outside the gene matches. The CDR3 extends over 15 amino acids. CDR3 sequence (DNA): TGTGCCAGCATCGGGGGGAGTTTGGGTAACTACGAGCAGTACTTC. Protein product: CASIGGSLGNYEQYF.

The CDR3 DNA is TGCGCCAGCAGCCTCATAAGGGGCCCGAACACTGAAGCTTTCTTT. Translated: CASSLIRGPNTEAFF. This chain uses TRBV4-3 with TRBJ1-1; possibly TRBD1 for D (5 bases). The CDR3 consists of 15 residues. Germline V gene data show CDR1 as LGHNA and CDR2 as YSLEER. V lost 4 bases and J 1 base, leaving 13 bases between the germline ends.